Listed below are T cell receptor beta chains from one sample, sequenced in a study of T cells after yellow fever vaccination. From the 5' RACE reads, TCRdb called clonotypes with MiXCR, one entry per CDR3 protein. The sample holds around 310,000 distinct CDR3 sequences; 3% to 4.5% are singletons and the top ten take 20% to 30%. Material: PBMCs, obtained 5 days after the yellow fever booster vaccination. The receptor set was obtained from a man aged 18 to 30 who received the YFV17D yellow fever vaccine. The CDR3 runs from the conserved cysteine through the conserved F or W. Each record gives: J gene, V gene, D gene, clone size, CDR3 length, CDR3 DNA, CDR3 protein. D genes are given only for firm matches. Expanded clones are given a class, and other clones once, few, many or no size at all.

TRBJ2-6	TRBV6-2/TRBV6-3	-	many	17	TGTGCCAGCAGATCCCGGGCCCCCCAGCGTTGGGCCAACGTCCTGACTTTC	CASRSRAPQRWANVLTF
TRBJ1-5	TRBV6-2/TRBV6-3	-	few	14	TGTGCCAGCAGTTACGGGAGGGAAATACAGCCCCAGCATTTT	CASSYGREIQPQHF
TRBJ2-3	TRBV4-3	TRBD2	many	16	TGCGCCAGCAGCCAAGTCAGCGGGGGGGCCTCAGATACGCAGTATTTT	CASSQVSGGASDTQYF
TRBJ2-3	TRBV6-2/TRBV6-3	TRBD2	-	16	TGTGCCAGCACCCAACGACTAGCAGAAAGCACAGATACGCAGTATTTT	CASTQRLAESTDTQYF
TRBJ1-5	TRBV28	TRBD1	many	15	TGTGCCAGCAGTTTTTACGGGACAGGGACTCAGCCCCAGCATTTT	CASSFYGTGTQPQHF
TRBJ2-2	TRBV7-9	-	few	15	TGTGCCAGCAGCTTAGAGGAGGGGGTGACCGGGGAGCTGTTTTTT	CASSLEEGVTGELFF
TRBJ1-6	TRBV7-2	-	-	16	TGTGCCAGCAGTCCACCGCAGGGGTCCTATAATTCACCCCTCCACTTT	CASSPPQGSYNSPLHF
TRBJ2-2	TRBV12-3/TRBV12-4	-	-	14	TGTGCCAGCAGGGAAGGCAGGCGGGGCGGGGAGCTGTTTTTT	CASREGRRGGELFF
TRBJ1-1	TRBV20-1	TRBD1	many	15	TGCAGTGCTAGACGGACAGGGTTGGTGAACACTGAAGCTTTCTTT	CSARRTGLVNTEAFF
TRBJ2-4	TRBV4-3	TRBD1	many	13	TGCGCCAGCAGCTTAGGACAGGGAAACATTCAGTACTTC	CASSLGQGNIQYF
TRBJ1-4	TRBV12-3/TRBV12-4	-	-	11	TGTGCCAGCAGGGATTTGGGAGAACTGTTTTTT	CASRDLGELFF
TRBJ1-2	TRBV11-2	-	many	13	TGTGCCAGCAGCTTTTCCTCTGGCTATGGCTACACCTTC	CASSFSSGYGYTF
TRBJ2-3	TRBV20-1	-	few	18	TGCTCCTTACAGGGGTACCGGAGCGGGGGCCGTAGCACAGATACGCAGTATTTT	CSLQGYRSGGRSTDTQYF
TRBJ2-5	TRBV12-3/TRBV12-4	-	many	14	TGTGCCAGCAGTTACCGGGACTTCGTGGAGACCCAGTACTTC	CASSYRDFVETQYF
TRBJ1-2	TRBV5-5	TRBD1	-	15	TGTGCCAGCAATCCGGGACAGGGAAGATGGGATGGCTACACCTTC	CASNPGQGRWDGYTF
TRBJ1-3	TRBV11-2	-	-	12	TGTGCCAGCCGGGACAAGAGAAACACCATATATTTT	CASRDKRNTIYF
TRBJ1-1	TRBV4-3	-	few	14	TGCGCCAGCAGCCAAGTGCGGGGGCGAACTGAAGCTTTCTTT	CASSQVRGRTEAFF
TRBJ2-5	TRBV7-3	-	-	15	TGTGCCAGCAGCGTAGGGGTGGCGGGCGGGGAGACCCAGTACTTC	CASSVGVAGGETQYF
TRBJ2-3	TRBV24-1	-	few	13	TGTGCCACCAGTGATTTTAACACAGATACGCAGTATTTT	CATSDFNTDTQYF
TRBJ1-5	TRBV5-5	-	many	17	TGTGCCAGCAGCTTGAGGCTCGGGAAATATAGCAATCAGCCCCAGCATTTT	CASSLRLGKYSNQPQHF
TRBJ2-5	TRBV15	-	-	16	TGTGCCACCAGCAGAGATTTTAGAGGGTTCGGAGAGACCCAGTACTTC	CATSRDFRGFGETQYF
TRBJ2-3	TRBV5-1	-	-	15	TGCGCCAGCAGTTATGACAGGAGAGGTCCAGATACGCAGTATTTT	CASSYDRRGPDTQYF
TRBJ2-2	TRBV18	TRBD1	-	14	TGTGCCAGCTCACCGTGGACAGGGGAAGGGGAGCTGTTTTTT	CASSPWTGEGELFF
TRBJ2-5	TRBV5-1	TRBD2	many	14	TGCGCCAGCGCCCTCGGAACTAGCGATGAGACCCAGTACTTC	CASALGTSDETQYF
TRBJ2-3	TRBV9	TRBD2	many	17	TGTGCCAGCAGCGTAGTCCCCACTAGCGGGGGCACAGATACGCAGTATTTT	CASSVVPTSGGTDTQYF
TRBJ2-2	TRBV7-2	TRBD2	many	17	TGTGCCAGCAGCCCCGAATTGACTAGCGGGCTCGCCGGGGAGCTGTTTTTT	CASSPELTSGLAGELFF
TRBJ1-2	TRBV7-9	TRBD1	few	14	TGTGCCAGCAGCTTAGTAGGGACAGCCTATGGCTACACCTTC	CASSLVGTAYGYTF
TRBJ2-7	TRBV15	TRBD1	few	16	TGTGCCACCAGCAGAGATGGAGGGACAGGGGCCCACGAGCAGTACTTC	CATSRDGGTGAHEQYF
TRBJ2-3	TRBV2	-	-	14	TGTGCCAGCAGTGAACTAGACGGAATAGATACGCAGTATTTT	CASSELDGIDTQYF
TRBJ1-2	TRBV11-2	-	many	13	TGTGCCAGCAGCACCGGGACTTCGCGAGGCTACACCTTC	CASSTGTSRGYTF
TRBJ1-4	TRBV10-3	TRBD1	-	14	TGTGCCATCAGACCCGGGACAGCTGGTGAAAAACTGTTTTTT	CAIRPGTAGEKLFF
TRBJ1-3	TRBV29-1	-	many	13	TGCTCGGGTTGGGGGATGGATGGAAACACCATATATTTT	CSGWGMDGNTIYF
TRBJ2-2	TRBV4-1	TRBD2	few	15	TGCGCCAGCAGCGAAGGGACTAGCCTTACCGGGGAGCTGTTTTTT	CASSEGTSLTGELFF
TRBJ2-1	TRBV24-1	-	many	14	TGTGCCACCAGGGTGATGTCCTACCTCAATGAGCAGTTCTTC	CATRVMSYLNEQFF
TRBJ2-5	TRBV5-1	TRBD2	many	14	TGCGCCAGCAGCCTCGAGGGACTAGCGGAGACCCAGTACTTC	CASSLEGLAETQYF
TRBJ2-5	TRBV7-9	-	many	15	TGTGCCAGCAGCTTACCGGGACGACTCCAAGAGACCCAGTACTTC	CASSLPGRLQETQYF
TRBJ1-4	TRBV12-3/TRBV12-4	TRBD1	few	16	TGTGCCAGCACCGTGGACAGGGTCGGGACTAATGAAAAACTGTTTTTT	CASTVDRVGTNEKLFF
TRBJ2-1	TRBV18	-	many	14	TGTGCCAGCTCACCACGGCAGGGGGGCAATGAGCAGTTCTTC	CASSPRQGGNEQFF
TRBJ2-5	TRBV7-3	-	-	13	TGTGCCAGCAGCTCCGTCGGAGAAGAGACCCAGTACTTC	CASSSVGEETQYF
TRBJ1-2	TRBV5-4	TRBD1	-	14	TGTGCCACCGACGGGACAGGAGTTAACTATGGCTACACCTTC	CATDGTGVNYGYTF
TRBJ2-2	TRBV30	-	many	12	TGTGCCTGGACGAGGGGCGCCGGGGAGCTGTTTTTT	CAWTRGAGELFF
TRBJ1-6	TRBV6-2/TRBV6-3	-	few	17	TGTGCCAGCAGTTCTCATAGGGGAAGATCCTATAATTCACCCCTCCACTTT	CASSSHRGRSYNSPLHF
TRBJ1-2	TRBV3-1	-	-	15	TGTGCCAGCAGCCAAACCGAGACATCGGTATATGGCTACACCTTC	CASSQTETSVYGYTF
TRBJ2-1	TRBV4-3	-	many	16	TGCGCCAGCAGCCAAGGTCGGGTACTACCTGGCAATGAGCAGTTCTTC	CASSQGRVLPGNEQFF
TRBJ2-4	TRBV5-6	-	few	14	TGTGCCAGCAGCTTCTCCGGTACCAAAAACATTCAGTACTTC	CASSFSGTKNIQYF
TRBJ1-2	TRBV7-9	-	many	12	TGTGCCAGCAGCTTAGAGGGCCATGGCTACACCTTC	CASSLEGHGYTF
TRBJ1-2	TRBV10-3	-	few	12	TGTGCCATCAGGGAAGGGGTTCGTGGCTACACCTTC	CAIREGVRGYTF
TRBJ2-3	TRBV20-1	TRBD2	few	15	TGCAGTGCCATACGGGCTAGCGGGGGATCAGATACGCAGTATTTT	CSAIRASGGSDTQYF
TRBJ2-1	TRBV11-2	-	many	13	TGTGCCAGCAGCTTGGACCGGGACAATGAGCAGTTCTTC	CASSLDRDNEQFF